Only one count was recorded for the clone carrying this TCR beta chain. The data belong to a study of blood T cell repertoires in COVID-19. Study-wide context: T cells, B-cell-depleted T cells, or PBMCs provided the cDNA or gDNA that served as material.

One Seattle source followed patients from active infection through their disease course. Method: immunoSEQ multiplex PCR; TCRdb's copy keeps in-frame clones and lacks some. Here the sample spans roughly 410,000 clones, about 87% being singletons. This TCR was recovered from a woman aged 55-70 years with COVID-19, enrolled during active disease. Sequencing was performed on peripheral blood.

In DNA form, the CDR3 reads TGTGCCAGCAGCTCTCCCCCCTCTAACTATGGCTACACCTTC. Translated: CASSSPPSNYGYTF. The chain uses TRBV7-9 and TRBJ1-2, with unresolved D. Deletions cut 4 bases from V and 0 bases from J, with 9 bases between. Germline values: CDR1 SEHNR, CDR2 FQNEAQ (reference sequence). The CDR3 loop spans 14 amino acids.